Listed below are T cell receptor beta chains from one sample, sequenced in a study of shared clonotypes between healthy human individuals. TCRdb's copy holds only in-frame clones and misses some; the assay was immunoSEQ multiplex PCR. Of some 2,500,000 clones in the sample, just under 95% were seen once. The sequencing sample was made of naive CD4+ T cells from PBMCs. The origin of the receptors is a man aged 18 to 29 in good health. Some clones in this sample may be carry-over from other donors' samples. Both conserved end residues are part of each CDR3. D genes are given only for firm matches. For some rows the clone size is stated as once, few or many, or as a class when expanded; others skip it.

j_gene: TRBJ2-3
d_gene: TRBD2
abundance: -
v_gene: TRBV15
CDR3nt: TGTGCCACCAGCCTGTTGGGGCGGGAGAAGGGCCCAGATACGCAGTATTTT
CDR3aa: CATSLLGREKGPDTQYF

j_gene: TRBJ1-1
d_gene: -
abundance: -
v_gene: TRBV7-8
CDR3nt: TGTGCCAGCAGCTTAACCCCCTACATTTCAGACACTGAAGCTTTCTTT
CDR3aa: CASSLTPYISDTEAFF

j_gene: TRBJ2-7
d_gene: -
abundance: -
v_gene: TRBV25-1
CDR3nt: TGTGCCAGCAGTCCGCGGACCTACGAGCAGTACTTC
CDR3aa: CASSPRTYEQYF

j_gene: TRBJ2-5
d_gene: TRBD1
abundance: -
v_gene: TRBV7-2
CDR3nt: TGTGCCAGCAGCTTAGAGGAGAGACAGGGGGAGACCCAGTACTTC
CDR3aa: CASSLEERQGETQYF

j_gene: TRBJ1-2
d_gene: -
abundance: -
v_gene: TRBV2
CDR3nt: TGTGCCAGCAATGCCGGAACGGATTATGGCTACACCTTC
CDR3aa: CASNAGTDYGYTF

j_gene: TRBJ1-1
d_gene: TRBD1
abundance: -
v_gene: TRBV4-1
CDR3nt: TGCGCCAGCAGCCAGGTGGACAGGGGGGGCACTGAAGCTTTCTTT
CDR3aa: CASSQVDRGGTEAFF

j_gene: TRBJ2-1
d_gene: TRBD2
abundance: -
v_gene: TRBV5-4
CDR3nt: TGTGCCAGCAGCTTGTCCGCGGGAGGGAAAGATGAGCAGTTCTTC
CDR3aa: CASSLSAGGKDEQFF

j_gene: TRBJ2-3
d_gene: -
abundance: -
v_gene: TRBV5-1
CDR3nt: TGCGCCAGCGCGCCGGTGGACTTTCGCACAGATACGCAGTATTTT
CDR3aa: CASAPVDFRTDTQYF

j_gene: TRBJ2-3
d_gene: -
abundance: -
v_gene: TRBV6-1
CDR3nt: TGTGCCAGCAGTGAAGGGAGGACAATCACAGATACGCAGTATTTT
CDR3aa: CASSEGRTITDTQYF

j_gene: TRBJ2-5
d_gene: TRBD2
abundance: -
v_gene: TRBV7-2
CDR3nt: TGTGCCAGCAGCCTCAGATATAGCGGGGGCCAAGAGACCCAGTACTTC
CDR3aa: CASSLRYSGGQETQYF

j_gene: TRBJ2-3
d_gene: -
abundance: -
v_gene: TRBV7-3
CDR3nt: TGTGCCAGCAGCTCCGGAGTTAGCACAGATACGCAGTATTTT
CDR3aa: CASSSGVSTDTQYF

j_gene: TRBJ2-3
d_gene: -
abundance: -
v_gene: TRBV5-6
CDR3nt: TGTGCCAGCAGCTTGGTCGGGAGAACAGATACGCAGTATTTT
CDR3aa: CASSLVGRTDTQYF

j_gene: TRBJ1-1
d_gene: -
abundance: -
v_gene: TRBV7-2
CDR3nt: TGTGCCAGCAGCGAGGGAGTAGGGCAGCCTGAAGCTTTCTTT
CDR3aa: CASSEGVGQPEAFF

j_gene: TRBJ2-1
d_gene: -
abundance: once
v_gene: TRBV28
CDR3nt: TGTGCCAGCAGCATCCCCGGGAGTTCCTACAATGAGCAGTTCTTC
CDR3aa: CASSIPGSSYNEQFF

j_gene: TRBJ2-7
d_gene: TRBD2
abundance: -
v_gene: TRBV27
CDR3nt: TGTGCCAGCAGTTTCCACCTAGCGGGAGCCTACGAGCAGTACTTC
CDR3aa: CASSFHLAGAYEQYF

j_gene: TRBJ1-4
d_gene: -
abundance: -
v_gene: TRBV27
CDR3nt: TGTGCCAGCACCAGGAGGCATGCCGAAAAACTGTTTTTT
CDR3aa: CASTRRHAEKLFF

j_gene: TRBJ2-5
d_gene: -
abundance: once
v_gene: TRBV7-3
CDR3nt: TGTGCCAGCAGCTCCTCCCCGGGACGGCAAGAGACCCAGTACTTC
CDR3aa: CASSSSPGRQETQYF

j_gene: TRBJ1-4
d_gene: TRBD1
abundance: -
v_gene: TRBV30
CDR3nt: TGTGCCCGATCCTCAGGACAGGGAGGTGAAAAACTGTTTTTT
CDR3aa: CARSSGQGGEKLFF

j_gene: TRBJ2-5
d_gene: -
abundance: -
v_gene: TRBV14
CDR3nt: TGTGCCAGCAGCCAAGACTCGGGGACCCAGTACTTC
CDR3aa: CASSQDSGTQYF

j_gene: TRBJ1-1
d_gene: -
abundance: -
v_gene: TRBV20-1
CDR3nt: TGCAGTGCTAGTTGGGACACAGAAGCTTTCTTT
CDR3aa: CSASWDTEAFF

j_gene: TRBJ1-5
d_gene: TRBD1
abundance: -
v_gene: TRBV28
CDR3nt: TGTGCCAGCAGTCCACGACAGGGGCAGAATCAGCCCCAGCATTTT
CDR3aa: CASSPRQGQNQPQHF

j_gene: TRBJ1-2
d_gene: -
abundance: -
v_gene: TRBV6-5
CDR3nt: TGTGCCAGCAGTGACACAGAGAACTTATATGGCTACACCTTC
CDR3aa: CASSDTENLYGYTF

j_gene: TRBJ1-2
d_gene: TRBD1
abundance: -
v_gene: TRBV18
CDR3nt: TGTGCCAGCTCACCAACCGGACAGGTCTATGGCTACACCTTC
CDR3aa: CASSPTGQVYGYTF

j_gene: TRBJ2-7
d_gene: TRBD2
abundance: -
v_gene: TRBV7-3
CDR3nt: TGTGCCAGCAGCCCCGGACTAGCGCTCGAGCAGTACTTC
CDR3aa: CASSPGLALEQYF

j_gene: TRBJ2-3
d_gene: -
abundance: once
v_gene: TRBV7-9
CDR3nt: TGTGCCAGCAGCTTAGGCCTTAGCACAGATACGCAGTATTTT
CDR3aa: CASSLGLSTDTQYF

j_gene: TRBJ1-2
d_gene: -
abundance: few
v_gene: TRBV10-3
CDR3nt: TGTGCCATCAGTGACTATGGCTACACCTTC
CDR3aa: CAISDYGYTF

j_gene: TRBJ2-1
d_gene: TRBD2
abundance: -
v_gene: TRBV5-6
CDR3nt: TGTGCCAGCAGCAGGCCTCTAGCGGGAGTTCACCCTGAGCAGTTCTTC
CDR3aa: CASSRPLAGVHPEQFF

j_gene: TRBJ1-1
d_gene: -
abundance: -
v_gene: TRBV7-2
CDR3nt: TGTGCCAGCAGCTTATTTTATGCGAACACTGAAGCTTTCTTT
CDR3aa: CASSLFYANTEAFF

j_gene: TRBJ2-5
d_gene: TRBD1
abundance: -
v_gene: TRBV2
CDR3nt: TGTGCCAGCAGTGAGGACAGGGGGCGAGAGACCCAGTACTTC
CDR3aa: CASSEDRGRETQYF

j_gene: TRBJ1-1
d_gene: -
abundance: -
v_gene: TRBV7-2
CDR3nt: TGTGCCAGCAGCTTAGCACGTGGGAGGGACACTGAAGCTTTCTTT
CDR3aa: CASSLARGRDTEAFF

j_gene: TRBJ2-1
d_gene: -
abundance: -
v_gene: TRBV5-1
CDR3nt: TGCGCCAGCAGCTTGCTAGACAATGAGCAGTTCTTC
CDR3aa: CASSLLDNEQFF

j_gene: TRBJ1-2
d_gene: -
abundance: -
v_gene: TRBV28
CDR3nt: TGTGCCAGCAGTTTAGGGTTGGATCGGGCTAACTATGGCTACACCTTC
CDR3aa: CASSLGLDRANYGYTF

j_gene: TRBJ1-2
d_gene: TRBD1
abundance: once
v_gene: TRBV10-3
CDR3nt: TGTGCCATCAGTGACACAGGGGATGGCTACACCTTC
CDR3aa: CAISDTGDGYTF

j_gene: TRBJ2-5
d_gene: -
abundance: -
v_gene: TRBV7-7
CDR3nt: TGTGCCAGCAGCTCCACGGTAGGGGGAGAGACCCAGTACTTC
CDR3aa: CASSSTVGGETQYF

j_gene: TRBJ1-2
d_gene: -
abundance: few
v_gene: TRBV4-2
CDR3nt: TGTGCCAGCAGCCAAGATGGCCAGATTTTTAACTATGGCTACACCTTC
CDR3aa: CASSQDGQIFNYGYTF

j_gene: TRBJ2-1
d_gene: TRBD2
abundance: -
v_gene: TRBV7-3
CDR3nt: TGTGCCAGCAGCTCCCCCCTTGGGAGGGACAATGAGCAGTTCTTC
CDR3aa: CASSSPLGRDNEQFF

j_gene: TRBJ1-1
d_gene: -
abundance: -
v_gene: TRBV21-1
CDR3nt: TGTGCCAGCAGCAAAGAGGGGGACAGGGGGAACACTGAAGCTTTCTTT
CDR3aa: CASSKEGDRGNTEAFF

j_gene: TRBJ2-5
d_gene: TRBD1
abundance: once
v_gene: TRBV5-4
CDR3nt: TGTGCCAGCAGCCCTGGGGGACAGGGAGCGACCAGACAAGAGACCCAGTACTTC
CDR3aa: CASSPGGQGATRQETQYF

j_gene: TRBJ1-3
d_gene: -
abundance: -
v_gene: TRBV29-1
CDR3nt: TGCAGCGTTGATGGGGGCACTGGAAACACCATATATTTT
CDR3aa: CSVDGGTGNTIYF

j_gene: TRBJ2-1
d_gene: -
abundance: -
v_gene: TRBV5-4
CDR3nt: TGTGCCAGCAGCTTGGCCAATCAGGGTTACAATGAGCAGTTCTTC
CDR3aa: CASSLANQGYNEQFF

j_gene: TRBJ2-5
d_gene: -
abundance: -
v_gene: TRBV5-1
CDR3nt: TGCGCCAGCAGCGCCGGAAGAGGAGAGACCCAGTACTTC
CDR3aa: CASSAGRGETQYF

j_gene: TRBJ1-4
d_gene: -
abundance: -
v_gene: TRBV5-1
CDR3nt: TGCGCCAGCAGCTTGATGCAGGGAAGGGAAGAAAAACTGTTTTTT
CDR3aa: CASSLMQGREEKLFF

j_gene: TRBJ2-3
d_gene: -
abundance: -
v_gene: TRBV30
CDR3nt: TGTGCCTGCCGAGACAGGCTAAGCACAGATACGCAGTATTTT
CDR3aa: CACRDRLSTDTQYF

j_gene: TRBJ1-1
d_gene: TRBD1
abundance: -
v_gene: TRBV28
CDR3nt: TGTGCCAGCAGTTTAGGTTCAGGGGGGCTTGGTGAAGCTTTCTTT
CDR3aa: CASSLGSGGLGEAFF

j_gene: TRBJ1-2
d_gene: TRBD1
abundance: -
v_gene: TRBV6-5
CDR3nt: TGTGCCAGCAGCCACCGGACAGGGGGCGGCTACACCTTC
CDR3aa: CASSHRTGGGYTF

j_gene: TRBJ2-3
d_gene: TRBD1
abundance: -
v_gene: TRBV11-2
CDR3nt: TGTGCCAGCAGGAATAGGACAGGGGCAGATACGCAGTATTTT
CDR3aa: CASRNRTGADTQYF

j_gene: TRBJ1-3
d_gene: -
abundance: -
v_gene: TRBV9
CDR3nt: TGTGCCAGCAGCGTAGTAATGGGAGGACCAGGAAACACCATATATTTT
CDR3aa: CASSVVMGGPGNTIYF

j_gene: TRBJ2-1
d_gene: -
abundance: -
v_gene: TRBV4-2
CDR3nt: TGTGCCAGCAGCCAATCCCGACCGGAAGGCAATGAGCAGTTCTTC
CDR3aa: CASSQSRPEGNEQFF

j_gene: TRBJ2-2
d_gene: -
abundance: -
v_gene: TRBV11-2
CDR3nt: TGTGCCAGCACCCCGTCGTGGGCGAGGGACACCGGGGAGCTGTTTTTT
CDR3aa: CASTPSWARDTGELFF

j_gene: TRBJ1-2
d_gene: -
abundance: few
v_gene: TRBV6-5
CDR3nt: TGTGCCAGCAGTTACGAACCCCCGCGGGGTGGCTACACCTTC
CDR3aa: CASSYEPPRGGYTF

j_gene: TRBJ1-3
d_gene: -
abundance: -
v_gene: TRBV5-1
CDR3nt: TGCGCCAGCAGCCGCCAAGGACCCTCTGGAAACACCATATATTTT
CDR3aa: CASSRQGPSGNTIYF

j_gene: TRBJ1-1
d_gene: -
abundance: -
v_gene: TRBV5-1
CDR3nt: TGCGCCAGCAGCTTGCGAGCGAACACTGAAGCTTTCTTT
CDR3aa: CASSLRANTEAFF

j_gene: TRBJ1-2
d_gene: -
abundance: -
v_gene: TRBV9
CDR3nt: TGTGCCAGCAGCGTATCCCAAAGGGGGAGCGACTATGGCTACACCTTC
CDR3aa: CASSVSQRGSDYGYTF

j_gene: TRBJ1-1
d_gene: TRBD1
abundance: few
v_gene: TRBV10-3
CDR3nt: TGTGCCATCAGGACCCGGGACAGGGATCTCACTGAAGCTTTCTTT
CDR3aa: CAIRTRDRDLTEAFF

j_gene: TRBJ2-2
d_gene: TRBD1
abundance: -
v_gene: TRBV2
CDR3nt: TGTGCCAGCAGTGGACAGGGTTTGAGGACCGGGGAGCTGTTTTTT
CDR3aa: CASSGQGLRTGELFF

j_gene: TRBJ2-5
d_gene: -
abundance: -
v_gene: TRBV29-1
CDR3nt: TGCAGCGTTGGTCATCTGGCGGAGACCCAGTACTTC
CDR3aa: CSVGHLAETQYF

j_gene: TRBJ1-5
d_gene: TRBD1
abundance: -
v_gene: TRBV18
CDR3nt: TGTGCCAGCTCACCATTTAGCGGACAGGAGAATCAGCCCCAGCATTTT
CDR3aa: CASSPFSGQENQPQHF

j_gene: TRBJ1-1
d_gene: -
abundance: -
v_gene: TRBV28
CDR3nt: TGTGCCAGCAGTTTAATTGGGAACACTGAAGCTTTCTTT
CDR3aa: CASSLIGNTEAFF

j_gene: TRBJ2-2
d_gene: -
abundance: -
v_gene: TRBV11-3
CDR3nt: TGTGCCAGCAGCTTAGGTTATGCCGGGGAGCTGTTTTTT
CDR3aa: CASSLGYAGELFF

j_gene: TRBJ1-5
d_gene: -
abundance: -
v_gene: TRBV5-5
CDR3nt: TGTGCCAGCCAACCCGTCGGAGGGATAAATCAGCCCCAGCATTTT
CDR3aa: CASQPVGGINQPQHF